This T cell receptor beta chain was sequenced for a study of early T cells in non-severe SARS-CoV-2 infection. About the research overall: The study sequenced bulk RNA from unsorted whole blood, with chains unpaired.

Molecules of cDNA were individually given unique molecular identifiers that were attached to them. MiXCR, run by TCRdb on the 5' RACE reads, gives a single entry per CDR3 protein. The data hold about 80,000 distinct CDR3 sequences, with around 9.9% observed a single time. The study, taken as a whole, reports: Matches to VDJdb favored anti-spike CD8 responses and missed private and CD4 specificities.

From germline, CDR1 is MNHNY and CDR2 SVGAGI (reference sequence). Trimming cost V 7 bases and J 5 bases, with 6 bases left between them. The CDR3 runs to 11 residues. Ten or more counts support this clonotype. Its antigen is undetermined. The source material was whole blood. The TCR comes from an adult who was a healthcare worker with PCR-confirmed SARS-CoV-2 infection or an uninfected control (not recorded which). V and J are TRBV6-6 and TRBJ2-1; D uncertain. The CDR3 loop reads CASKADNEQFF. CDR3 nucleotide sequence: TGTGCCAGCAAGGCCGACAATGAGCAGTTCTTC.